This TCR beta chain originates from a study of T-cell reconstitution after alpha-beta-depleted transplantation in children. Findings of the study overall: Among T cells one year after transplant, newly produced cells accounted for most counts and diversity.

This clonotype came up many times. The target antigen is unknown. The CDR3 loop spans 13 amino acids. The V gene lost 9 bases and the J gene lost 2 bases, with 14 bases spanning the gap. CDR1 is KGHSH and CDR2 is LQKENI in the germline V gene. The library targeted TCRbeta and was prepared with unique molecular identifiers. From the PCR reads, TCRdb called clonotypes with MiXCR, one entry per CDR3 protein. Among 150,000 to 250,000 distinct CDR3 sequences listed, around 5.9% were seen once. The specimen was PBMCs, collected before TCRalphabeta/CD19-depleted stem cell transplant. This chain uses TRBV18 with TRBJ2-7, with D perhaps TRBD1 or TRBD2 (5 bases each). The sequence came from a girl less than two years old with combined immunodeficiency, due to receive a stem cell transplant. CDR3 in DNA: TGTGCCAGTAAAGGAGGACACCCCTACGAGCAGTACTTC. Protein sequence: CASKGGHPYEQYF.